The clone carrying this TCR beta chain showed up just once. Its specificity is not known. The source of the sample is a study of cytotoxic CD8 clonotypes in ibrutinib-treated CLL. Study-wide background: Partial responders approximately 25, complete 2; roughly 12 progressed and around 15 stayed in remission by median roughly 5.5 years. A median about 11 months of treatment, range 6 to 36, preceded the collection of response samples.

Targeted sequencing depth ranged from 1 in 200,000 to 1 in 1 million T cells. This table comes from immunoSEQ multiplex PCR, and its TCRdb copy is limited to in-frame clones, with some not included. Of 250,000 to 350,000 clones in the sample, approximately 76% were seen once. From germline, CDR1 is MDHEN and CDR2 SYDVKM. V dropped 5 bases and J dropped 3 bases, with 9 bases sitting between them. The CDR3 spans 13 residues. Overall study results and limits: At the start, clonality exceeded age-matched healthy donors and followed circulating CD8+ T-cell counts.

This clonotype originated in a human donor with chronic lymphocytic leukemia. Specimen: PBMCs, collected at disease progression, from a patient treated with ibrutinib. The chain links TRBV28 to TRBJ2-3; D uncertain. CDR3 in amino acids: CASSLLHTDTQYF. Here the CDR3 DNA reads TGTGCCAGCAGTCTGCTCCATACAGATACGCAGTATTTT.